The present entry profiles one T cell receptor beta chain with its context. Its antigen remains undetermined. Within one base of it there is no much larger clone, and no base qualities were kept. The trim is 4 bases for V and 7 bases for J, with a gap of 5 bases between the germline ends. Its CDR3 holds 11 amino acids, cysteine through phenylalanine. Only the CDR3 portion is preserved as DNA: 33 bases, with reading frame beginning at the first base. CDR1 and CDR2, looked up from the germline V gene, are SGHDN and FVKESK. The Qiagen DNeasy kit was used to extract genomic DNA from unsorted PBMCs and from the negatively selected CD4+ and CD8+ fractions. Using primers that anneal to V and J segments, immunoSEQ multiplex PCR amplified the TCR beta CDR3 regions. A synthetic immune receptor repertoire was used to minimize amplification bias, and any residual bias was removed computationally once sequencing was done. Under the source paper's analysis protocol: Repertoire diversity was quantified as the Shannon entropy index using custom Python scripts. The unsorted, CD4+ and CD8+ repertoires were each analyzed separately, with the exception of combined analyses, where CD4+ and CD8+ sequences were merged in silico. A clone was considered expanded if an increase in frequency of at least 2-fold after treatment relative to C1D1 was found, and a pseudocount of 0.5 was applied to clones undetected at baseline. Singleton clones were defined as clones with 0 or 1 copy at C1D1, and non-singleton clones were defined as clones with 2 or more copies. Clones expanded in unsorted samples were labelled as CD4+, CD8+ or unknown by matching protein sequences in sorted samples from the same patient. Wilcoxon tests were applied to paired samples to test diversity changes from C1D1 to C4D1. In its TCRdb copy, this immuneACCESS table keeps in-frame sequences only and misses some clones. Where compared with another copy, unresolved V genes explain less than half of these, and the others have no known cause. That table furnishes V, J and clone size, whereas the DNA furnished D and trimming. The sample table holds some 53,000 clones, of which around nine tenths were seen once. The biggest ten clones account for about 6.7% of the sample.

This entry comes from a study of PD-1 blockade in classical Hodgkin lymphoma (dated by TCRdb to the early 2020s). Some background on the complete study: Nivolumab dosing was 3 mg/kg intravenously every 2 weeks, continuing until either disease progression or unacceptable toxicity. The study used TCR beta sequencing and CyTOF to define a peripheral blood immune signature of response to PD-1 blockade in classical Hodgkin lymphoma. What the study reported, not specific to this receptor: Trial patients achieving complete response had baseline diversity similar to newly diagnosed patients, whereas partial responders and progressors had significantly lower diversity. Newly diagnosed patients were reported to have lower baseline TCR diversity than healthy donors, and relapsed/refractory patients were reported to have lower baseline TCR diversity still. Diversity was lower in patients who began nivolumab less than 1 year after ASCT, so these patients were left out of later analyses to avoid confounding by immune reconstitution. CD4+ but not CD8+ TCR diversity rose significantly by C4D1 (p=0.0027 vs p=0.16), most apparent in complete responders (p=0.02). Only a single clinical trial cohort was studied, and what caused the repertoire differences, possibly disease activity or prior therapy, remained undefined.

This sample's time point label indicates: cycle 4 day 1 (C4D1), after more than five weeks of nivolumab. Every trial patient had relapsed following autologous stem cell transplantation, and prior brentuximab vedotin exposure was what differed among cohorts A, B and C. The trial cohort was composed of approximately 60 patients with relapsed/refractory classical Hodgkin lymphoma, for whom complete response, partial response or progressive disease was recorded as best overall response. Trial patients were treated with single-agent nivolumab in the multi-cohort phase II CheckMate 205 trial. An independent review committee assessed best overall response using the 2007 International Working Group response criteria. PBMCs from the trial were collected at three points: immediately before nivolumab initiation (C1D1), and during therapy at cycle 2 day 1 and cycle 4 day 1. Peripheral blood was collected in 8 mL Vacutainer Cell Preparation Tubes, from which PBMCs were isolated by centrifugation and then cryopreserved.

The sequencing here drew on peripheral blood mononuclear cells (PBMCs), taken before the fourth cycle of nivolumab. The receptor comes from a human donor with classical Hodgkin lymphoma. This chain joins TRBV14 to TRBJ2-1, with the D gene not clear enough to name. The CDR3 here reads CASSLGNEQFF. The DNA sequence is TGTGCCAGCAGCCTGGGGAATGAGCAGTTCTTC.